This T cell receptor (beta chain) derives from a study of technical replicates of blood from several donors. Profiled with immunoSEQ multiplex PCR; TCRdb holds only in-frame clones, not every one. The table lists about 75,000 clones, 95% to 98% of them singletons, with around 0.3% in the top ten. The source material was T cells isolated from PBMCs. The source of this sequence is a human donor in good health.

The DNA for the CDR3 is TGTGCCACCAGCAGAGGGTGGGAGGAAAAACTGTTTTTT. This translates into CATSRGWEEKLFF. The V and J genes are TRBV15 and TRBJ1-4; D gene ambiguous. V was clipped by 1 base and J by 8 bases, with 8 bases between them. CDR3 length: 13 residues. Germline loops: CDR1 LNHNV, CDR2 YYDKDF (reference sequence).